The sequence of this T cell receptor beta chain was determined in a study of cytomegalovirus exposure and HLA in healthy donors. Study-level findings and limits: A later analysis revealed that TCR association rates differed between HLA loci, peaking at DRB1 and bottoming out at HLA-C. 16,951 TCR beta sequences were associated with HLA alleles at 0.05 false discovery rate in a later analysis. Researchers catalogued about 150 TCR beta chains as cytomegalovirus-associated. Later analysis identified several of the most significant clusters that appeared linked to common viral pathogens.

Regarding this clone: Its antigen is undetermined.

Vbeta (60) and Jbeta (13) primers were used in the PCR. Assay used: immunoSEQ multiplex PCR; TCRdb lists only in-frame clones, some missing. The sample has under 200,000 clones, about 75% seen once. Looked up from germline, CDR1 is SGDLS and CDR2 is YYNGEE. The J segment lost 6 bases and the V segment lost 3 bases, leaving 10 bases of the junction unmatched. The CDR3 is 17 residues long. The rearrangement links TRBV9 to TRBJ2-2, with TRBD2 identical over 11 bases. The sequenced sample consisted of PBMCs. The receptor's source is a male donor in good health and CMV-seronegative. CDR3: CASSGSLAGATAGELFF. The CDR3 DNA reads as TGTGCCAGCAGCGGGTCACTAGCGGGGGCCACGGCCGGGGAGCTGTTTTTT.